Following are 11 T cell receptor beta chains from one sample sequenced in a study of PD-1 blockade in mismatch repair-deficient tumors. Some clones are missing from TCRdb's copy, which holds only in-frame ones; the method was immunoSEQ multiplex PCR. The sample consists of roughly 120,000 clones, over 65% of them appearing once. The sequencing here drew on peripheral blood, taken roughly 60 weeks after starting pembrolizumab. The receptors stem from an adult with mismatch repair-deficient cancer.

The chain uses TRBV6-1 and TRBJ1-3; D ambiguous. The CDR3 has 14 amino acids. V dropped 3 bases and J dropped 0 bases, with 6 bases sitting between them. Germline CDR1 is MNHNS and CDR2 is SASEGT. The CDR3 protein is CASSERVSGNTIYF. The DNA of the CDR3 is TGTGCCAGCAGTGAGAGGGTCTCTGGAAACACCATATATTTT.

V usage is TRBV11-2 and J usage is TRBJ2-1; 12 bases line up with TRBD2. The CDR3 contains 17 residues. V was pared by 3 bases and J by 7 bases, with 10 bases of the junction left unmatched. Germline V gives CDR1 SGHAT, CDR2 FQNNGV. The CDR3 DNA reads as TGTGCCAGCAGCTTCCCCTCTAGCGGGAGGGCCGGAAATGAGCAGTTCTTC. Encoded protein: CASSFPSSGRAGNEQFF.

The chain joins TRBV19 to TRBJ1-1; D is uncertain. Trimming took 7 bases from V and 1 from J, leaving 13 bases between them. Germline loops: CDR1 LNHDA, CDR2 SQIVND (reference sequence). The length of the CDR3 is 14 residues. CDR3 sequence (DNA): TGTGCCAGTATAACCCACGACAAGAACACTGAAGCTTTCTTT. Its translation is CASITHDKNTEAFF.

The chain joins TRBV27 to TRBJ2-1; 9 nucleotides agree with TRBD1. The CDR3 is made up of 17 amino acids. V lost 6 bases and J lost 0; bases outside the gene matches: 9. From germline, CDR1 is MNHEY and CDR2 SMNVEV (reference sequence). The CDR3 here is CASRTKQGADSYNEQFF. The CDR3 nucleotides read TGTGCCAGCAGAACTAAACAGGGGGCGGACTCCTACAATGAGCAGTTCTTC.

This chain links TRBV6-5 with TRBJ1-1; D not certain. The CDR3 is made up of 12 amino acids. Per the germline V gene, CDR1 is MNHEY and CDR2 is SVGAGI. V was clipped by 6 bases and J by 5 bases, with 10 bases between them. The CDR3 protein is CASSPLGTEAFF. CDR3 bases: TGTGCCAGCAGCCCCTTGGGAACTGAAGCTTTCTTT.

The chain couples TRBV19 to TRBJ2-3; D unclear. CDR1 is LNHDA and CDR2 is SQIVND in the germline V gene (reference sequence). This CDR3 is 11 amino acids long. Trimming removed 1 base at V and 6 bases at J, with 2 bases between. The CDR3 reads CASSIGDTQYF. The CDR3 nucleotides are TGTGCCAGTAGTATAGGGGATACGCAGTATTTT.

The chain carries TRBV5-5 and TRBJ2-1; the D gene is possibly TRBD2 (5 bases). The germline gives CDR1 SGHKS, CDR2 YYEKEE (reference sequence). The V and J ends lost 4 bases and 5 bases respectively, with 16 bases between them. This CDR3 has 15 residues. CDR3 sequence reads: CASSHGGSHNNEQFF. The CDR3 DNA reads TGTGCCAGCAGCCACGGAGGATCGCATAACAATGAGCAGTTCTTC.

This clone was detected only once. The CDR3 sequence: CASSPLAGSNQPQHF. Written as DNA, the CDR3 is TGTGCCAGCAGCCCCCTTGCAGGGAGCAATCAGCCCCAGCATTTT. V and J are TRBV6-6 and TRBJ1-5, with D maybe TRBD1 (5 bases). Germline assignment: CDR1 MNHNY and CDR2 SVGAGI (reference sequence). CDR3 length equals 15 residues. V dropped 6 bases and J dropped 1 base, with 13 bases sitting between them.

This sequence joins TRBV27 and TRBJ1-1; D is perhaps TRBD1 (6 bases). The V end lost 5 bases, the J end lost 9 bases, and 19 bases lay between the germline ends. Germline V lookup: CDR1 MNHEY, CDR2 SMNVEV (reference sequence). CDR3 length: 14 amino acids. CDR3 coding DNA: TGTGCCAGCAGTCGCTCCACGGGGGCTCCGAAAGCTTTCTTT. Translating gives CASSRSTGAPKAFF.

CDR3: CTSSHYGLHTEAFF. DNA for the CDR3: TGCACCAGCAGCCACTATGGATTGCACACTGAAGCTTTCTTT. The rearrangement joins TRBV1 to TRBJ1-1. TRBV1 is described as a pseudogene. The CDR3 sequence is 14 residues long.

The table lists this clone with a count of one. CDR3 sequence (DNA): TGCGCCAGCAGCTTGGACAGCCGAAGCACAGATACGCAGTATTTT. Amino acid sequence: CASSLDSRSTDTQYF. V and J are TRBV5-1 and TRBJ2-3; the D is unclear. The CDR3 is 15 residues long. The V end lost 0 bases, the J end lost 0 bases, and 8 bases lay between the germline ends. Germline V gene sequence: CDR1 SGHRS, CDR2 YFSETQ.